One and the same sample provided the 5 T cell receptor beta chains below, sequenced in a study of cytomegalovirus exposure and HLA in healthy donors. Here immunoSEQ multiplex PCR was the method, and the copy in TCRdb shows in-frame clones only, minus some. The top ten clones hold 1.5% to 2% of a sample with 150,000 or so clones, 94% of them seen once. The sequencing sample was made of PBMCs. All receptors derive from a young man in good health and CMV-seropositive.

V is TRBV7-2 and J is TRBJ2-3; 9 bases are shared with TRBD2. The CDR3 is 16 residues long. The V segment lost 2 bases and the J segment 3 bases; nucleotides outside the gene matches: 6. Looked up from germline, CDR1 is SGHTA and CDR2 is FQGNSA. CDR3 in amino acids: CASSLTASGITDTQYF. CDR3 bases: TGTGCCAGCAGCTTAACGGCTAGCGGGATTACAGATACGCAGTATTTT.

This chain links TRBV10-3 with TRBJ2-3; tentatively, D is TRBD2 (6 bases). V was shortened by 11 bases and J by 2 bases, with 11 bases between the two germline ends. The CDR3 length is 12 residues. The germline gives CDR1 ENHRY, CDR2 SYGVKD. CDR3 bases: TGTGCCGTCGGAGGGAACACAGATACGCAGTATTTT. Its protein is CAVGGNTDTQYF.

The chain links TRBV19 to TRBJ1-3; no firm D call. Trimming pared 6 bases from V and 0 bases from J, leaving 18 bases between. In germline, CDR1 is LNHDA, CDR2 SQIVND (reference sequence). CDR3 length: 17 amino acids. Here the CDR3 DNA reads TGTGCCAGTAGGACTCGGTCGAGTAGATTCTCTGGAAACACCATATATTTT. It codes for CASRTRSSRFSGNTIYF.

The chain links TRBV30 to TRBJ1-5; no clear D. The CDR3 covers 11 residues. Deletions cut 4 bases from V and 5 bases from J, with 6 bases between. In germline, CDR1 is GTSNPN, CDR2 SVGIG (reference sequence). The CDR3 sequence is CAWTSDQPQHF. Here the CDR3 DNA reads TGTGCCTGGACCTCGGATCAGCCCCAGCATTTT.

The chain carries TRBV6-1 and TRBJ2-5; 9 bases fit TRBD1. CDR3 length: 14 amino acids. The trim removed 4 bases at V and 5 bases at J, leaving 5 bases unmatched. Per the germline V gene, CDR1 is MNHNS and CDR2 is SASEGT. The CDR3 region is CASSAQGAGETQYF. The CDR3, as DNA: TGTGCCAGCAGTGCACAGGGGGCGGGGGAGACCCAGTACTTC.